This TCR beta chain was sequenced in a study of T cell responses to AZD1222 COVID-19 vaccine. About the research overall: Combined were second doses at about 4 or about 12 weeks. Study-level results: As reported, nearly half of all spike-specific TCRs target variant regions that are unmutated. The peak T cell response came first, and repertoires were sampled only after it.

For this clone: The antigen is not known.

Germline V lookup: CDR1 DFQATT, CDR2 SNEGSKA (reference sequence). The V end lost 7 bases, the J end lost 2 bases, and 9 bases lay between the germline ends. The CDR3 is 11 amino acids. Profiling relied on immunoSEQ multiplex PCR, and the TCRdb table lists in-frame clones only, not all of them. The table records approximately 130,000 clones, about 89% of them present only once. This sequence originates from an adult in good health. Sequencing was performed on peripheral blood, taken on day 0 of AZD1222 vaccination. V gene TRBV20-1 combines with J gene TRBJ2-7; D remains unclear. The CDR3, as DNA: TGCAGTGTGGGGTGGCCCTACGAGCAGTACTTC. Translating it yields CSVGWPYEQYF.